The 32 T cell receptor beta chains in this list originate from one sample, sequenced in a study of blood T cells in healthy people across ages. Then a second PCR, running roughly 7 to 11 cycles, was carried out with a sample-barcoded 5' primer and a J-beta primer mix. TCRdb re-analysed the 5' RACE reads in MiXCR, keeping a single row per CDR3 protein. The sample has hundreds of thousands of distinct CDR3 sequences, approximately 22% seen once; the top ten hold 22%. The sample was blood. The source is a man in his 70s in good health.

This clonotype was counted a single time. The chain has TRBV20-1 and TRBJ1-1; 7 bases line up with TRBD1. The CDR3 extends over 14 amino acids. Unmatched junction bases numbered 5, after V lost 3 bases and J lost 1 base. The V gene's germline CDR1 is DFQATT and CDR2 SNEGSKA (reference sequence). CDR3 bases: TGCAGTGCTAGCGCCGGGACAGAGAACACTGAAGCTTTCTTT. Protein product: CSASAGTENTEAFF.

The rearrangement links TRBV5-1 to TRBJ2-5, with unresolved D. The germline CDR1 and CDR2 sequences are SGHRS and YFSETQ. This CDR3 region has 14 residues. The V end was cut by 3 bases, the J end by 5 bases, with 14 bases between. CDR3 amino acids: CASSSLGIRETQYF. Written as DNA, the CDR3 is TGCGCCAGCAGCTCGCTAGGAATCCGGGAGACCCAGTACTTC.

This clonotype was detected only a few times. The chain has TRBV18 and TRBJ1-1; 9 positions match TRBD1. The CDR3 runs 15 residues. Trimming took 3 bases from V and 2 from J; bases not matched to a gene: 4. Germline CDR1 KGHSH, CDR2 LQKENI. This CDR3 reads CASSPGQGVNTEAFF. DNA for the CDR3: TGTGCCAGCTCACCGGGACAGGGCGTAAACACTGAAGCTTTCTTT.

The V and J genes are TRBV28 and TRBJ1-5, with D unclear. This CDR3 region has 12 residues. V was clipped by 6 bases and J by 4 bases, with 7 bases between them. Germline CDR1 and CDR2: MDHEN and SYDVKM. The CDR3 DNA follows: TGTGCCAGCAGGACGTCGAATCAGCCCCAGCATTTT. This sequence encodes CASRTSNQPQHF. Together with reference TRBV28 and TRBJ1-5, the CDR3 gives the full variable domain: DVKVTQSSRYLVKRTGEKVFLECVQDMDHENMFWYRQDPGLGLRLIYFSYDVKMKEKGDIPEGYSVSREKKERFSLILESASTNQTSMYLCASRTSNQPQHFGDGTRLSIL.

V usage is TRBV12-3 or TRBV12-4 and J usage is TRBJ2-7; 7 bases map to TRBD2. Losses at the gene ends were 2 bases for V and 3 bases for J; bases not matched to a gene: 13. This CDR3 contains 17 residues. The CDR3: CASSLIRWGGFGYEQYF. The DNA for the CDR3 is TGTGCCAGCAGTTTAATTCGTTGGGGGGGGTTCGGCTACGAGCAGTACTTC.

Notes on this clonotype: A much larger clone lies a single base off, so this may be a read error. The V gene is TRBV28, the J gene TRBJ2-6, with TRBD1 matching over 11 bases. This CDR3 spans 13 amino acids. Germline assignment: CDR1 MDHEN and CDR2 SYDVKM. CDR3 protein: CASGTGGANALTF. Here the CDR3 DNA reads TGTGCCAGCGGGACAGGGGGGGCCAACGCCCTGACTTTC.

The J gene is TRBJ1-6, the V gene TRBV18; tentatively, D is TRBD1 (6 bases). Germline assignment: CDR1 KGHSH and CDR2 LQKENI. The CDR3 totals 16 residues. V gave up 6 bases and J gave up 6 bases, with 18 bases separating them. Written as DNA, the CDR3 is TGTGCCAGCTCGCCGCAAACAGGGCTTAGTAATTCACCCCTCCACTTT. This encodes CASSPQTGLSNSPLHF.

The CDR3 DNA reads as TGCAGCGAAGGGACTAGCCGGAATGAGCAGTTCTTC. This gives the protein CSEGTSRNEQFF. The chain has TRBV29-1 and TRBJ2-1, with 9 bases lining up with TRBD2. CDR3 size: 12 residues. Germline CDR1 is SQVTM and CDR2 is ANQGSEA. V dropped 7 bases and J dropped 7; count of bases not matched to a gene: 5.

Only a few counts were recorded for this clonotype. An end of the junction differs from the germline gene, which may be a read error. The chain couples TRBV3-1 to TRBJ2-5; D is ambiguous. From germline, CDR1 is LGHDT and CDR2 YNNKEL (reference sequence). The CDR3 is 11 amino acids. CDR3 in amino acids: CTSTQKETQYF. The DNA for the CDR3 is TGTACCAGCACTCAGAAAGAGACCCAGTACTTC.

V gene TRBV7-9 combines with J gene TRBJ2-3; 13 positions agree with TRBD2. The germline V gene encodes CDR1 SEHNR and CDR2 FQNEAQ (reference sequence). V lost 4 bases, J lost 2 bases, and 12 bases stayed unmatched. The CDR3 has 19 residues. The DNA for the CDR3 is TGTGCCAGCAGCTCGGGACTAGCGGGACTCATATTCCTCACAGATACGCAGTATTTT. It is translated as CASSSGLAGLIFLTDTQYF.

The chain joins TRBV10-3 to TRBJ2-7; 7 nucleotides align to TRBD1. The CDR3 extends over 12 amino acids. Germline values: CDR1 ENHRY, CDR2 SYGVKD. V lost 10 bases, J lost 1 base, and 4 bases stayed unmatched. CDR3 residues: CASTGQSYEQYF. The CDR3 nucleotides read TGTGCCAGTACGGGACAGTCCTACGAGCAGTACTTC.

The chain links TRBV3-1 to TRBJ1-1; D unresolved. The CDR3 contains 14 residues. V lost 1 base to trimming and J lost 4 bases, with 10 bases between them. The germline CDR1 and CDR2 sequences are LGHDT and YNNKEL (reference sequence). This chain's CDR3 is CASSQVPGSTEAFF. For the CDR3, the DNA is TGTGCCAGCAGCCAAGTTCCGGGGAGCACTGAAGCTTTCTTT. The full variable domain, rest sourced from reference TRBV3-1 and TRBJ1-1, is DTAVSQTPKYLVTQMGNDKSIKCEQNLGHDTMYWYKQDSKKFLKIMFSYNNKELIINETVPNRFSPKSPDKAHLNLHINSLELGDSAVYFCASSQVPGSTEAFFGQGTRLTVV.

This clonotype showed up just a few times. The chain couples TRBV10-2 to TRBJ1-1; D not certain. The germline V gene has CDR1 WSHSY and CDR2 SAAADI. CDR3 size: 14 residues. Trimming removed 1 base at V and 1 base at J, with 7 bases between. CDR3 DNA: TGCGCCAGCAGTGAGTTACAGAGGAACACTGAAGCTTTCTTT. Protein sequence: CASSELQRNTEAFF.

V and J are TRBV10-3 and TRBJ2-3; D perhaps matches TRBD2 (7 bases). V gave up 4 bases and J gave up 2 bases, with 16 bases separating them. Germline V lookup: CDR1 ENHRY, CDR2 SYGVKD. The CDR3 runs 16 residues. CDR3 sequence reads: CAISGGGVILTDTQYF. DNA for the CDR3: TGTGCCATCAGTGGCGGGGGCGTTATCCTCACAGATACGCAGTATTTT.

This clonotype was counted ten times or more. This chain uses TRBV7-9 with TRBJ1-3; 12 nucleotides align to TRBD1. V lost 5 bases to trimming and J lost 12 bases; unmatched junction nucleotides: 8. The germline V gene encodes CDR1 SEHNR and CDR2 FQNEAQ (reference sequence). The CDR3 is made up of 14 amino acids. The CDR3 region has the DNA TGTGCCAGCAGCCCCCGGGACAGGGGGCATATCATATATTTT. Translated, it gives CASSPRDRGHIIYF.

V usage is TRBV28 and J usage is TRBJ1-4; 9 bases match TRBD1. The germline V gene has CDR1 MDHEN and CDR2 SYDVKM. The junction had 9 bases not matched to a gene; V was cut back by 5 bases and J by 8 bases. This CDR3 contains 15 residues. The CDR3 DNA reads as TGTGCCAGCAGTCCCGGGACAGGGACGAGGGAAAAACTGTTTTTT. It translates to CASSPGTGTREKLFF.

This clonotype was observed a handful of times. The CDR3: CASSPVGESTDTQYF. The CDR3 region has the DNA TGTGCCAGCAGTCCGGTGGGGGAGTCGACAGATACGCAGTATTTT. This rearrangement joins TRBV6-6 to TRBJ2-3, with D tentatively TRBD1 or TRBD2 (5 bases each). The CDR3 extends over 15 amino acids. The germline gives CDR1 MNHNY, CDR2 SVGAGI (reference sequence). V lost 5 bases to trimming and J lost 3 bases, with 15 bases between them.

This clonotype was seen only once. The junction differs from germline at one of its ends, possibly a read error. The chain links TRBV7-9 to TRBJ1-2; TRBD1 matches 7 bases. The germline V gene has CDR1 SEHNR and CDR2 FQNEAQ (reference sequence). CDR3 length: 13 amino acids. CDR3 coding DNA: TGTGCCAGCAGCCCTCGACAGGGCTATGGCTACCCCTTC. It translates to CASSPRQGYGYPF.

The sample holds a few counts of this clonotype. The CDR3 DNA is TGTGCCAGCAGTTTGTTAGCCCAATACGAGCAGTACTTC. Translating gives CASSLLAQYEQYF. This sequence joins TRBV27 and TRBJ2-7; D unresolved. This CDR3 region has 13 residues. V lost 3 bases to trimming and J lost 4 bases, with 10 bases between them. Germline assignment: CDR1 MNHEY and CDR2 SMNVEV (reference sequence).

V gene TRBV28 combines with J gene TRBJ2-7; D may be TRBD1 (5 bases). In germline, CDR1 is MDHEN, CDR2 SYDVKM. Trimming cost V 4 bases and J 7 bases, with 14 bases left between them. The length of the CDR3 is 13 residues. The CDR3 DNA reads as TGTGCCAGCAGTTCGACAGCCCATGGGGAGCAGTACTTC. The encoded protein is CASSSTAHGEQYF.

This chain links TRBV6-2 or TRBV6-3 with TRBJ2-1; 8 positions agree with TRBD2. Trimming removed 7 bases from V and 4 bases from J; junction bases left unmatched: 15. Germline V gene sequence: CDR1 MNHEY, CDR2 SVGEGT. The CDR3 spans 17 residues. Here the CDR3 DNA reads TGTGCCAGCACCACGGGGGGGTTGGAAAGGGGTTACAATGAGCAGTTCTTC. Amino acid sequence: CASTTGGLERGYNEQFF.

This clonotype occurred a few times. This chain uses TRBV18 with TRBJ1-4; D remains unclear. The CDR3 is 15 amino acids. Germline CDR1 is KGHSH and CDR2 is LQKENI. The V and J ends lost 2 bases and 5 bases respectively, with 12 bases between them. This chain's CDR3 is CASSPNQRRNEKLFF. CDR3 bases: TGTGCCAGCTCACCAAACCAGAGACGAAATGAAAAACTGTTTTTT.

The V call is TRBV30, the J call TRBJ1-2; TRBD1 might be the D (5 bases). Trimming removed 2 bases at V and 7 bases at J, with 8 bases between. This CDR3 has 11 residues. Germline V CDR1 and CDR2: GTSNPN, SVGIG (reference sequence). CDR3 amino acids: CAWSPGSGYTF. The CDR3 DNA reads as TGTGCCTGGAGTCCAGGGTCTGGCTACACCTTC.

This chain connects TRBV5-1 to TRBJ1-5; D gene ambiguous. Germline V CDR1 and CDR2: SGHRS, YFSETQ. The CDR3 runs 13 residues. Trimming cost V 2 bases and J 9 bases, with 12 bases left between them. This CDR3 reads CASSFGLSGPQHF. CDR3 nucleotides: TGCGCCAGCAGCTTCGGGCTGTCGGGGCCCCAGCATTTT.

This clonotype was counted between two and nine times. The chain links TRBV5-1 to TRBJ2-3, with D possibly TRBD2 on 5 matching bases. The germline V gene has CDR1 SGHRS and CDR2 YFSETQ. Trimming pared 4 bases from V and 5 bases from J, leaving 14 bases between. The CDR3 runs 14 residues. CDR3 sequence: CASSRPGLKDTQYF. CDR3 in DNA: TGCGCCAGCAGCAGACCAGGACTTAAAGATACGCAGTATTTT. Supplemented by reference TRBV5-1 and TRBJ2-3, the full variable domain reads KAGVTQTPRYLIKTRGQQVTLSCSPISGHRSVSWYQQTPGQGLQFLFEYFSETQRNKGNFPGRFSGRQFSNSRSEMNVSTLELGDSALYLCASSRPGLKDTQYFGPGTRLTVL.

This chain joins TRBV20-1 and TRBJ1-5, with D possibly TRBD1 on 5 matching bases. V lost 0 bases and J lost 4, with 19 bases in between. CDR3 length equals 17 residues. Per germline, CDR1 DFQATT and CDR2 SNEGSKA (reference sequence). The CDR3, as DNA: TGCAGTGCTAGAGATCCCGGGGTCGATAGGGGAAATCAGCCCCAGCATTTT. Translated, it gives CSARDPGVDRGNQPQHF.

This chain uses TRBV3-1 with TRBJ2-3; D not resolved. This CDR3 spans 19 amino acids. V shed 4 bases and J shed 3 bases, with 26 bases lying between them. The V gene's germline CDR1 is LGHDT and CDR2 YNNKEL (reference sequence). For the CDR3, the DNA is TGTGCCAGCAGCCCAGGCGGCGTAGTCCTCCTTGACGGGACAGATACGCAGTATTTT. It encodes CASSPGGVVLLDGTDTQYF.

The chain joins TRBV7-2 to TRBJ2-5; TRBD1 aligns across 10 bases. The CDR3 has 14 residues. Germline V gives CDR1 SGHTA, CDR2 FQGNSA. Trimming at V came to 3 bases and at J to 4 bases, leaving 2 bases not matched to a gene. This CDR3 is CASSLTGGAETQYF. In nucleotides, the CDR3 is TGTGCCAGCAGCTTGACAGGGGGCGCAGAGACCCAGTACTTC.

This clonotype turned up a few times. The chain uses TRBV6-5 and TRBJ1-1, with 7 bases identical to TRBD1. This CDR3 has 17 amino acids. V shed 0 bases and J 5 bases; nucleotides not matched to a gene: 12. CDR1 is MNHEY and CDR2 is SVGAGI in the germline V gene. The chain's CDR3 is CASSYSRRRTGLTEAFF. Written as DNA, the CDR3 is TGTGCCAGCAGTTACTCGAGGAGGCGGACAGGTTTGACTGAAGCTTTCTTT.

V and J are TRBV24-1 and TRBJ1-1; weak D call: TRBD1 (5 bases). The V gene's germline CDR1 is KGHDR and CDR2 SFDVKD. The CDR3 contains 14 residues. V gave up 3 bases and J gave up 9 bases, with 16 bases separating them. The CDR3 DNA reads TGTGCCACCAGTGATATCGGGACTTCGGGGAAAGCTTTCTTT. Protein: CATSDIGTSGKAFF.

This clonotype has only a few counts. This chain joins TRBV12-3 or TRBV12-4 and TRBJ2-1, with TRBD2 matching 10 bases. The DNA end is more similar to TRBJ2-5, so the J call may be wrong. The CDR3 has 16 amino acids. The CDR3 region is CASSLGTSGPGETQYF. The CDR3 DNA sequence: TGTGCCAGCAGTTTAGGGACTAGCGGCCCCGGGGAGACCCAGTACTTC.

The chain joins TRBV5-1 to TRBJ2-7; weak D call: TRBD2 (6 bases). The V end lost 1 base, the J end lost 0 bases, and 17 bases lay between the germline ends. This CDR3 has 17 amino acids. Germline values: CDR1 SGHRS, CDR2 YFSETQ. CDR3 in DNA: TGCGCCAGCAGCTTGTCGGGACTTATGGACCTCTCCTACGAGCAGTACTTC. Translation gives CASSLSGLMDLSYEQYF.